Included here is one T cell receptor beta chain sequence, with context. The sample belongs to a study of blood T cell repertoires in COVID-19. Study context: The United States, Italy and Spain supplied acute and convalescent COVID-19 samples. From T cells, B-cell-depleted T cells, or PBMCs came the material, which was cDNA or gDNA.

Authors' methods: Cell counts per sample came from amplifying reference gene primers. Here immunoSEQ multiplex PCR was the method, and the copy in TCRdb shows in-frame clones only, minus some. V, J and clone size are those of that table, while D and trimming were read from the DNA. Of around 260,000 clones in the sample, about 88% were seen once. The TCR was taken from a man younger than 30 with active or convalescent COVID-19. Input material: peripheral blood.

CDR3 protein: CASSLSWHTDTQYF. DNA for the CDR3: TGTGCCAGCAGCTTGTCCTGGCACACAGATACGCAGTATTTT. The chain joins TRBV7-3 to TRBJ2-3; D is unclear. Per the germline V gene, CDR1 is SGHTA and CDR2 is FQGTGA. V was cut by 3 bases and J by 2 bases, with 9 bases left in between. The CDR3 spans 14 residues.